This note documents a single T cell receptor (beta chain) sequence. Its specificity is unknown. The time point denotes: cycle 4 day 1 (C4D1), after 6 weeks of nivolumab. Brentuximab vedotin exposure varied among the patients, all of whom had relapsed after autologous stem cell transplantation. Complete response, partial response or progressive disease made up the best responses. The sample is drawn from a study of PD-1 blockade in classical Hodgkin lymphoma. Study-level findings and limits: Those achieving complete response showed baseline diversity like newly diagnosed patients. CD8+ TCR diversity did not rise significantly by C4D1, unlike CD4+.

CDR3 length: 18 amino acids. The trim removed 0 bases at V and 1 base at J, leaving 9 bases unmatched. Germline lookup yields CDR1 SGDLS and CDR2 YYNGEE. Clones were sequenced by immunoSEQ multiplex PCR, and TCRdb holds only the in-frame ones, with some missing. Of tens of thousands of clones detected, 83% appear once; the ten largest clones hold about 15%. The clonotype comes from a human donor with classical Hodgkin lymphoma. Sequencing was performed on peripheral blood mononuclear cells (PBMCs), taken before the fourth cycle of nivolumab. The rearrangement links TRBV9 to TRBJ1-1; 10 bases align to TRBD1. The CDR3 sequence is CASSVEIGTGVRNTEAFF. In DNA, the CDR3 is TGTGCCAGCAGCGTAGAGATAGGGACAGGGGTTAGGAACACTGAAGCTTTCTTT.